This T cell receptor beta chain was retrieved from a study of blood T cell repertoires in COVID-19. At the level of the study: Both acute and convalescent COVID-19 samples were obtained from the United States, Italy and Spain.

Losses at the gene ends were 4 bases for V and 0 bases for J; bases not matched to a gene: 1. CDR1 is SGHTA, CDR2 FQGNSA, per germline. The CDR3 consists of 15 residues. Authors' methods: How many nucleated cells were present was estimated from reference gene primer amplification. The table came from immunoSEQ multiplex PCR; TCRdb's copy has only in-frame clones and leaves some out. From that table come the V and J calls and clone size; the DNA was used to work out D and trimming. This sample has about 46,000 clones, with around nine tenths found just once. Material for sequencing was peripheral blood. V is TRBV7-2 and J is TRBJ2-3; 10 bases align to TRBD2. The receptor comes from a man aged 45-65 years with acute or convalescent COVID-19. CDR3 amino acids: CASSWTSGSTDTQYF. For the CDR3, the DNA is TGTGCCAGCAGCTGGACTAGCGGTAGCACAGATACGCAGTATTTT.